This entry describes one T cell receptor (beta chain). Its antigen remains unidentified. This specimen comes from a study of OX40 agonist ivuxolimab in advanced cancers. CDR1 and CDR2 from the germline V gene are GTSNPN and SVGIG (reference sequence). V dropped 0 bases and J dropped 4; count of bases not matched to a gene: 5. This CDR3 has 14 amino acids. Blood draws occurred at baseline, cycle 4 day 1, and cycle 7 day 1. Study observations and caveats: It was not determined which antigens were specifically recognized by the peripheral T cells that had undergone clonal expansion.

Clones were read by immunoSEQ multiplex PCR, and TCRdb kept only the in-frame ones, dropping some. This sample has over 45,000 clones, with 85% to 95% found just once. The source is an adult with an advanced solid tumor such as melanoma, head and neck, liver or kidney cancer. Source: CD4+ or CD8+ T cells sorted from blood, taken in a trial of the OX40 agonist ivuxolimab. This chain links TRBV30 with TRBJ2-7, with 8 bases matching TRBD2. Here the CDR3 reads CAWSVLAGGYEQYF. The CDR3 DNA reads TGTGCCTGGAGTGTCCTAGCGGGCGGGTACGAGCAGTACTTC.